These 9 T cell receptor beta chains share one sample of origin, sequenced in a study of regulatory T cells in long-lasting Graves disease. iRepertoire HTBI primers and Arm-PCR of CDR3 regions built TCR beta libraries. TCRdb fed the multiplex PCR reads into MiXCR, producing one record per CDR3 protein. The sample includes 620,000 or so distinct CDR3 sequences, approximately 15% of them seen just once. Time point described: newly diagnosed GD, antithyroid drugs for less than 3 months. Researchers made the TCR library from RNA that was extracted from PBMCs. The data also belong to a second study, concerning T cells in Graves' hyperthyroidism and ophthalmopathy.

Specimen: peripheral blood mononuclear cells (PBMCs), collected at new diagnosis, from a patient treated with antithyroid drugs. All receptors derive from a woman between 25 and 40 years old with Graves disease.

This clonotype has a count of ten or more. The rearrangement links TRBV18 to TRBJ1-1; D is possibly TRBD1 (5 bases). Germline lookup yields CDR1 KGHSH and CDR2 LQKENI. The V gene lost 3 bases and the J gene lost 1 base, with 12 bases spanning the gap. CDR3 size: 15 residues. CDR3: CASSPRTNANTEAFF. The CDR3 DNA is TGTGCCAGCTCACCGCGGACAAACGCGAACACTGAAGCTTTCTTT.

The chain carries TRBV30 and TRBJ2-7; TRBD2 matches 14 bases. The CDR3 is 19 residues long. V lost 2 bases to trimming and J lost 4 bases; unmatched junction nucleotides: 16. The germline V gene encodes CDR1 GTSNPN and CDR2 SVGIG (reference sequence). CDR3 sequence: CAWSMDRPGLAGAEYEQYF. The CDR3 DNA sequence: TGTGCCTGGAGTATGGACAGGCCGGGACTAGCGGGAGCAGAGTACGAGCAGTACTTC.

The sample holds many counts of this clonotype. CDR3 sequence (DNA): TGTGCCAGCAGCTCCCCATCCGGGACAGGGAAGACCCAGTACTTC. Amino acids: CASSSPSGTGKTQYF. This chain connects TRBV7-9 to TRBJ2-3; 9 bases fit TRBD1. The J call may be incorrect, as the DNA end agrees better with TRBJ2-5. The CDR3 loop spans 15 amino acids. The germline V gene encodes CDR1 SEHNR and CDR2 FQNEAQ (reference sequence).

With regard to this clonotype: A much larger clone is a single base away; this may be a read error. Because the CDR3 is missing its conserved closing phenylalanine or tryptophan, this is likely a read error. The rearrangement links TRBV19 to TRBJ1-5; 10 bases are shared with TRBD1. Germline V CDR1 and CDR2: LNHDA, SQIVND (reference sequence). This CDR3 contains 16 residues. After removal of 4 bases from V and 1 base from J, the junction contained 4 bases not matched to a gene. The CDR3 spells CASSNRQGASNQPQHL. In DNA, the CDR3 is TGTGCCAGTAGTAATCGACAGGGGGCAAGCAATCAGCCCCAGCATCTT.

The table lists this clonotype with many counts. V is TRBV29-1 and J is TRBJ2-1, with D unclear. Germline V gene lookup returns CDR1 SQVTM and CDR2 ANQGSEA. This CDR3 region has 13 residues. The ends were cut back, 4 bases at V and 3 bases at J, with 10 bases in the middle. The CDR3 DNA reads TGCAGCGTTGCGTGGGCTAGCTACAATGAGCAGTTCTTC. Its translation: CSVAWASYNEQFF.

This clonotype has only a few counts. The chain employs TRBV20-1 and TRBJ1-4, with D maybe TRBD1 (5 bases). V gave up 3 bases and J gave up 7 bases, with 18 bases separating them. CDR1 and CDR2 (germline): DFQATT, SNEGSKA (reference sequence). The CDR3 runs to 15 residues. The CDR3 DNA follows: TGCAGTGCTAGGAGGGGTTCCGGGACTGCTGAAAAACTGTTTTTT. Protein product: CSARRGSGTAEKLFF.

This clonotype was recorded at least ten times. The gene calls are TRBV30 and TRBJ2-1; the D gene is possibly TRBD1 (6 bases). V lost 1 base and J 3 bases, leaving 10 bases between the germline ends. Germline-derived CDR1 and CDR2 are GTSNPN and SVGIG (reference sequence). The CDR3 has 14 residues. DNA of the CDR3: TGTGCCTGGAGTGGGACAGCAATCTACAATGAGCAGTTCTTC. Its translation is CAWSGTAIYNEQFF.

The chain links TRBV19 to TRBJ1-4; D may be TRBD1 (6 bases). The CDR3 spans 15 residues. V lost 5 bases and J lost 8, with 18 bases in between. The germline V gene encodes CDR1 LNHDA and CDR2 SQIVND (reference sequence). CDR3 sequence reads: CASSDWSRGGEKLFF. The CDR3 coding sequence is TGTGCCAGTAGTGATTGGTCCAGGGGTGGAGAAAAACTGTTTTTT.

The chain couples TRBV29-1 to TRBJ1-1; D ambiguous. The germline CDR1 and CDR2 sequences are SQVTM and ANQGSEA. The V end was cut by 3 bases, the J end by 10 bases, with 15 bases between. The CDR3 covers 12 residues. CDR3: CSVDRSTGVAFF. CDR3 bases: TGCAGCGTTGATAGATCGACGGGAGTAGCTTTCTTT.